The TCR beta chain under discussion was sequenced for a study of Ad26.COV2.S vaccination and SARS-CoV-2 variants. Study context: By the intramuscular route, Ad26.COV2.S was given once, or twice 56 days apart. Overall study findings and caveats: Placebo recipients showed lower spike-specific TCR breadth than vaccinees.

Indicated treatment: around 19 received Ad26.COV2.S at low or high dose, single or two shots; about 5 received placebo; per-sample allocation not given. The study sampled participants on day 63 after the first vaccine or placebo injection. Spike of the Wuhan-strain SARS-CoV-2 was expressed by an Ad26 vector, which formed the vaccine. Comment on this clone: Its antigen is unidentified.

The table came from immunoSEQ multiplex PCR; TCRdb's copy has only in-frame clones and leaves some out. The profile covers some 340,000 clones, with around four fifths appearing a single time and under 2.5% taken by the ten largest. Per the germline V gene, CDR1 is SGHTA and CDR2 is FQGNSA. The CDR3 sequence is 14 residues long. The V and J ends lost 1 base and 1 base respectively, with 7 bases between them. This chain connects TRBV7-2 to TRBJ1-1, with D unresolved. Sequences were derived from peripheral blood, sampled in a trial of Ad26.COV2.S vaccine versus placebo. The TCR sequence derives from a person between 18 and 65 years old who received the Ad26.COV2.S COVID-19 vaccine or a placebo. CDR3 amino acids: CASSLVEGNTEAFF. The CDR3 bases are TGTGCCAGCAGCTTAGTAGAAGGGAACACTGAAGCTTTCTTT.